Below, one T cell receptor (beta chain) is given with its context. Trimming pared 1 base from V and 3 bases from J, leaving 7 bases between. The CDR3 has 14 residues. The germline V gene has CDR1 LGHDT and CDR2 YNNKEL (reference sequence). Study members were between roughly 18 and 100 years old and lived in roughly 24 US regions. Assignments of participants to cohorts depended upon their own reported clinical history. Contact with a PCR-confirmed or clinician-diagnosed COVID-19 case occurred within 2 weeks of entry. TCRdb's table, derived via immunoSEQ multiplex PCR, lists solely in-frame clones and lacks some. The table records 280,000 or so clones, 85% to 90% of them present only once. The sample is drawn from a study of blood T cell repertoires in COVID-19. Study-level background: The United States, Italy and Spain provided the acute and convalescent COVID-19 samples.

The sample consisted of PBMCs or T cells enriched from blood (not recorded which). The receptor's source is a woman aged 45-65 years who had been exposed to COVID-19. The chain employs TRBV3-1 (or the pseudogene TRBV3-2) and TRBJ1-5, with a tentative D call TRBD1 (5 bases). The CDR3 sequence is CASSQGTNNQPQHF. As DNA, the CDR3 is TGTGCCAGCAGCCAAGGGACAAACAATCAGCCCCAGCATTTT.